This T cell receptor beta chain appears in the sequencing data of a study of T cells in Graves' hyperthyroidism and ophthalmopathy. V lost 11 bases and J lost 7, with 15 bases in between. Germline CDR1 reads SGHTA; CDR2 reads FQGNSA. The CDR3 is 11 amino acids. Template material for amplifying TCR beta CDR3 regions consisted of RNA transcripts. RT-PCR in the first round (using the HTBI primer set) targeted the TCR CDR3. Each CDR3 protein is one row after TCRdb ran MiXCR on the multiplex PCR reads. The top ten hold roughly 52% of the sample, which has under 400,000 distinct CDR3 sequences, roughly 21% seen once.

The V gene is TRBV7-2, the J gene TRBJ2-7, with D perhaps being TRBD1 or TRBD2 (6 bases each). The clonotype originates from a woman aged 50 to 60 with Graves' hyperthyroidism. The sample consisted of blood. The CDR3 spells CASGIGGEQYF. DNA for the CDR3: TGTGCCTCCGGGATAGGGGGGGAGCAGTACTTC.